The clone carrying this T cell receptor beta chain was recorded many times. Germline V gene lookup returns CDR1 SGHRS and CDR2 YFSETQ. The CDR3 totals 14 residues. The ends were cut back, 4 bases at V and 0 bases at J, with 10 bases in the middle. This sample is drawn from a study of T cells after yellow fever vaccination. A single record per CDR3 protein comes from TCRdb applying MiXCR to the 5' RACE reads. This sample carries about 300,000 distinct CDR3 sequences, around 7% of them seen once, and the ten largest clones take about a sixth. J is TRBJ1-2 and V is TRBV5-1, with D possibly TRBD1 on 5 matching bases. The origin of this receptor is a man aged 18 to 29 who received the YFV17D yellow fever vaccine. The sequences come from PBMCs, collected around 45 days after the first yellow fever vaccination. The CDR3 loop is CASSQDSPNYGYTF. The CDR3 DNA is TGCGCCAGCAGCCAAGACAGCCCTAACTATGGCTACACCTTC.